The T cell receptor beta chain described here comes from a study of T-cell reconstitution after alpha-beta-depleted transplantation in children. The germline CDR1 and CDR2 sequences are DFQATT and SNEGSKA (reference sequence). This CDR3 comprises 17 residues. V was pared by 3 bases and J by 1 base, with 12 bases of the junction left unmatched. This clonotype was seen many times. Its antigen is still unknown. General study points: There were reportedly several hundred expanded graft clones from which alpha-beta T cells came about two months after transplant. Counts and diversity of T cells one year after transplant came mostly from newly produced T cells. Some patients' high day-60 TCRbeta diversity was attributed to recipient cells surviving conditioning.

As it was prepared, the TCRbeta library received unique molecular identifiers. TCRdb processed the PCR reads anew with MiXCR; each CDR3 protein has one entry. The sample consists of some 200,000 distinct CDR3 sequences, about 8.4% of them appearing once. This receptor was identified in a male patient aged 2 to 10 who had a stem cell transplant for acute myeloid leukemia, so the T cells may come from the graft donor. The source was PBMCs, mostly from graft donor cells, collected 360 days after TCRalphabeta/CD19-depleted stem cell transplant. The chain couples TRBV20-1 to TRBJ2-5; 9 bases are shared with TRBD2. CDR3 sequence: CSASGSGTSSAQETQYF. The CDR3 DNA reads TGCAGTGCTAGCGGGTCGGGGACTAGCAGCGCCCAAGAGACCCAGTACTTC.